The source of this T cell receptor (beta chain) is a study of cytomegalovirus exposure and HLA in healthy donors. Whole-study results and caveats: Analysis was performed later, and it showed HLA-associated TCR beta chains to be more clonally expanded than equally common others. Roughly uniform sequencing depth across donors was assumed, possibly incorrectly.

13 Jbeta primers and 60 Vbeta primers were used for the PCR. Data came from immunoSEQ multiplex PCR; TCRdb stores just in-frame clones and leaves some out. The data hold around 61,000 clones, with almost 70% observed a single time. With respect to this clone: The antigen remains unidentified.

The sequenced sample was PBMCs. This TCR derives from a man in his forties or fifties in good health and CMV-seropositive.

Here the CDR3 reads CASTRGQYEQYF. The CDR3 DNA reads as TGTGCCAGCACCCGGGGACAGTACGAGCAGTACTTC. The gene calls are TRBV28 and TRBJ2-7; 7 bases match TRBD1. CDR3 length: 12 residues. Trimming removed 7 bases from V and 4 bases from J; junction bases left unmatched: 4. Germline-derived CDR1 and CDR2 are MDHEN and SYDVKM.